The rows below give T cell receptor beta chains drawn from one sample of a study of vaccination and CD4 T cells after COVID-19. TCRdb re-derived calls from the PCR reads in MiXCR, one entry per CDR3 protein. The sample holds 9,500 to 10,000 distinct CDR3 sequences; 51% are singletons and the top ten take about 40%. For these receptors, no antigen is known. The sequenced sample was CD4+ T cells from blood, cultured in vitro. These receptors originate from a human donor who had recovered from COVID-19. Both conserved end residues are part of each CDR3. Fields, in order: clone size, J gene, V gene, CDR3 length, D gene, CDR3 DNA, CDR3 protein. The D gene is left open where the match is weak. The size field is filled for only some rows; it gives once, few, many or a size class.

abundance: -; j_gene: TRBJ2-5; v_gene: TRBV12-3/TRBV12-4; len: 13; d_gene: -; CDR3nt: TGTGCCAGCAGTTTTATTCGCGGCGAGACCCAGTACTTC; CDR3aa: CASSFIRGETQYF
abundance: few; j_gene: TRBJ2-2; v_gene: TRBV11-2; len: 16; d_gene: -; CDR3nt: TGTGCCAGCAGCTTAGTATACAGGGAAAACACCGGGGAGCTGTTTTTT; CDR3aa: CASSLVYRENTGELFF
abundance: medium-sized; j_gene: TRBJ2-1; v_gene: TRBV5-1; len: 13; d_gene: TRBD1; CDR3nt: TGCGCCAGCAGCCGGGACAGGTCAAATGAGCAGTTCTTC; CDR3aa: CASSRDRSNEQFF
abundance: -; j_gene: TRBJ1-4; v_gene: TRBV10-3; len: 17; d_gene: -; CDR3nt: TGTGCCACCCGAGGGCAGGGAGGCAATCGAACTAATGAAAAACTGTTTTTT; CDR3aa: CATRGQGGNRTNEKLFF
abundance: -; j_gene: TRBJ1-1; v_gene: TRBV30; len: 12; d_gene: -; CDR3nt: TGTGCCTGGAGTGTGTGGGGGGCTGAAGCTTTCTTT; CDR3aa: CAWSVWGAEAFF
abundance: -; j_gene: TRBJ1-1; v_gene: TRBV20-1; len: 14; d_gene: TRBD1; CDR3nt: TGCAGTGCCGGAGACAGGGGGCGAGGCACTGAAGCTTTCTTT; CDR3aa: CSAGDRGRGTEAFF
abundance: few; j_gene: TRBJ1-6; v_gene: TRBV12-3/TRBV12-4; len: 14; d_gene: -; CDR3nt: TGTGCCAGCATGGTTTCAGGGTTAGGTTCACCCCTCCACTTT; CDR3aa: CASMVSGLGSPLHF
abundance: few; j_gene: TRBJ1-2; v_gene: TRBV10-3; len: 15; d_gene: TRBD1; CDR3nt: TGTGCCAGCAGTTACTCCGGGACAGGGCGGTATGGCTACACCTTC; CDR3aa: CASSYSGTGRYGYTF
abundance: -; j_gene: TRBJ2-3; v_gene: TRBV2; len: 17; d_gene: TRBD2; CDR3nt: TGTGCCAGCAGTCTGTACCGAGCGGGAGGCGCCACAGATACGCAGTATTTT; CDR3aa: CASSLYRAGGATDTQYF
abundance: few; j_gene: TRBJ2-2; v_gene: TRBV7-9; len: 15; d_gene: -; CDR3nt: TGTGCCAGCAGAGGGAGTGAACTCTACACCGGGGAGCTGTTTTTT; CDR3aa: CASRGSELYTGELFF
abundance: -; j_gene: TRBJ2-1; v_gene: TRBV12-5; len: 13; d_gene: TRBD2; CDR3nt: TGTGCTAGTGGTTCGGGACTAGCGGAGCTCCAGTTCTTC; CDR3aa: CASGSGLAELQFF
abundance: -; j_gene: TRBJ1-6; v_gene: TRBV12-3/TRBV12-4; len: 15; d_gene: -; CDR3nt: TGTGCCAGCACCCCCCGAAGCTCCTATAATTCACCCCTCCACTTT; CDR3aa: CASTPRSSYNSPLHF
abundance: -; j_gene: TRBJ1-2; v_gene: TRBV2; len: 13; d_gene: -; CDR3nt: TGTGCCAGCAGCGGGGACATGACCCCTAGCTACACCTTC; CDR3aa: CASSGDMTPSYTF
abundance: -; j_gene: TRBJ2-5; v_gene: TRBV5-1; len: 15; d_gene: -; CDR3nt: TGCGCCAGCAGCTTGGGCCCAGGAATCACAGAGACCCAGTACTTC; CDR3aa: CASSLGPGITETQYF
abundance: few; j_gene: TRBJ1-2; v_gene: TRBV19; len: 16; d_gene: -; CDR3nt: TGTGCCAGTAGGACCCTCAGGGGCTCAACTAACTATGGCTACACCTTC; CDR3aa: CASRTLRGSTNYGYTF
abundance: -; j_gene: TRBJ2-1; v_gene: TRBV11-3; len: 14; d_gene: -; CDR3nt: TGTGCCAGCAGCTCGGGCTTGTCGGGCAGCCAGCAGTTCTTC; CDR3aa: CASSSGLSGSQQFF
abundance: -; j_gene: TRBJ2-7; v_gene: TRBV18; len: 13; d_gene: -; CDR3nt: TGTGCCAGCTCATACCAAGTGCTCGGCGAGCAGTACTTC; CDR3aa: CASSYQVLGEQYF
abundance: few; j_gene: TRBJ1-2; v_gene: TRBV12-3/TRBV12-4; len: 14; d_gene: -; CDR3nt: TGTGCCAGCACCCGTACAGGGCCCAGTGGTGGCTACACCTTC; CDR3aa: CASTRTGPSGGYTF
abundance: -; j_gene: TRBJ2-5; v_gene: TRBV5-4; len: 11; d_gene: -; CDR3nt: TGTGCCAGCAGCTTCCAAGAGACCCAGTACTTC; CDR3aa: CASSFQETQYF
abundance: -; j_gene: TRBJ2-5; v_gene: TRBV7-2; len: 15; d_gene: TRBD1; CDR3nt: TGTGCCAGCAGCCCCAGGGACAGGGGCCAAGAGACCCAGTACTTC; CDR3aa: CASSPRDRGQETQYF
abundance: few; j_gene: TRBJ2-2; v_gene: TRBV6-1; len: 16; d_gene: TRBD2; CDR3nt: TGTGCCAGCAACCCGGGACTAGCGGCCCCATTCGGGGAGCTGTTTTTT; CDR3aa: CASNPGLAAPFGELFF
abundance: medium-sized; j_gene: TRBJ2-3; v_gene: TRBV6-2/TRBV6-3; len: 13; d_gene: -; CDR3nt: TGTGCCAGCACCCCCGGGGACACAGATACGCAGTATTTT; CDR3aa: CASTPGDTDTQYF